These 21 T cell receptor beta chains were all obtained from the same sample, sequenced in a study of shared clonotypes between healthy human individuals. Clones were read by immunoSEQ multiplex PCR, and TCRdb kept only the in-frame ones, dropping some. This table has around 2,000,000 clones, just under 95% appearing once. Positively selected for CCR7, the CD45RO-negative cells used as naive CD8 cells excluded terminally differentiated effector memory CD45RA+ cells. Sequenced: naive CD8+ T cells sorted from blood. Receptors originate from a man between 18 and 29 years old in good health.

J is TRBJ2-2 and V is TRBV19, with D unclear. The V end lost 0 bases, the J end lost 6 bases, and 8 bases lay between the germline ends. CDR3 length equals 14 residues. Germline V gene sequence: CDR1 LNHDA, CDR2 SQIVND (reference sequence). The CDR3 DNA reads TGTGCCAGTAGTATAGATCTAGAGGCCGGGGAGCTGTTTTTT. Residues: CASSIDLEAGELFF.

The rearrangement joins TRBV6-4 to TRBJ2-7; possible D gene TRBD2, 7 bases. The CDR3 contains 14 residues. Germline CDR1 is MRHNA and CDR2 is SNTAGT. V dropped 6 bases and J dropped 5 bases, with 17 bases sitting between them. The CDR3: CASRGKRGANEQYF. CDR3 bases: TGTGCCAGCAGGGGGAAACGGGGGGCCAACGAGCAGTACTTC.

Here the CDR3 reads CASSLRGWQGDYEQYF. The CDR3 nucleotides are TGTGCCAGCAGCCTTCGCGGGTGGCAAGGGGATTACGAGCAGTACTTC. V usage is TRBV2 and J usage is TRBJ2-7, with D possibly being TRBD1 or TRBD2 (5 bases each). Trimming took off 6 bases at V and 4 bases at J, with 22 bases between the two ends. This CDR3 is built from 16 residues. CDR1 SNHLY and CDR2 FYNNEI come from the germline V gene.

This chain's CDR3 is CASSYTDTQYF. The CDR3 nucleotides read TGTGCCAGCAGTTACACAGATACGCAGTATTTT. The V call is TRBV7-8, the J call TRBJ2-3; D is undetermined. V was pared by 6 bases and J by 2 bases, with 3 bases between. The CDR3 spans 11 residues. The germline CDR1 and CDR2 sequences are SGHVS and FQNEAQ.

The genes are TRBV9 and TRBJ2-3; a possible D gene is TRBD2 (6 bases). V shed 4 bases and J shed 6 bases, with 15 bases lying between them. In germline, CDR1 is SGDLS, CDR2 YYNGEE. The CDR3 is 14 residues long. CDR3 loop: CASSYETSSDTQYF. The CDR3 DNA follows: TGTGCCAGCAGCTATGAGACTAGTTCTGATACGCAGTATTTT.

This chain joins TRBV5-6 and TRBJ2-5; D uncertain. The CDR3 loop spans 15 amino acids. Trimming took off 0 bases at V and 0 bases at J, with 9 bases between the two ends. Germline V gene lookup returns CDR1 SGHDT and CDR2 YYEEEE. CDR3 sequence (DNA): TGTGCCAGCAGCTTGGTCGGCGGATACCAAGAGACCCAGTACTTC. Amino acid sequence: CASSLVGGYQETQYF.

The chain combines TRBV5-8 with TRBJ2-3, with D possibly called TRBD1 or TRBD2 (6 bases each). Trimming left V 3 bases short and J 3 bases short, with 14 bases between. This CDR3 has 15 residues. Germline V gives CDR1 SGHTS, CDR2 YDEGEE. CDR3 residues: CASSYRRGSTDTQYF. The CDR3 nucleotides read TGTGCCAGCAGCTACAGGAGGGGGTCGACAGATACGCAGTATTTT. Using reference TRBV5-8 and TRBJ2-3 for the parts outside the CDR3, the full variable domain is EAGVTQSPTHLIKTRGQQATLRCSPISGHTSVYWYQQALGLGLQFLLWYDEGEERNRGNFPPRFSGRQFPNYSSELNVNALELEDSALYLCASSYRRGSTDTQYFGPGTRLTVL.

The chain is built from TRBV7-9 and TRBJ2-3; D remains unclear. There are 10 residues in the CDR3. Trimming took 7 bases from V and 5 from J, leaving 4 bases between them. Germline CDR1 SEHNR, CDR2 FQNEAQ (reference sequence). The CDR3 region is CASMIDTQYF. CDR3 in DNA: TGTGCCAGCATGATAGATACGCAGTATTTT. The whole variable domain, remainder taken from reference TRBV7-9 and TRBJ2-3, is DTGVSQNPRHKITKRGQNVTFRCDPISEHNRLYWYRQTLGQGPEFLTYFQNEAQLEKSRLLSDRFSAERPKGSFSTLEIQRTEQGDSAMYLCASMIDTQYFGPGTRLTVL.

The chain employs TRBV11-2 and TRBJ2-4; D is perhaps TRBD1 (7 bases). The length of the CDR3 is 16 residues. CDR1 and CDR2 (germline): SGHAT, FQNNGV. Trimming took off 6 bases at V and 0 bases at J, with 15 bases between the two ends. The CDR3 loop reads CASREGQFLAKNIQYF. CDR3 bases: TGTGCCAGCAGGGAGGGACAGTTTCTAGCCAAAAACATTCAGTACTTC.

DNA of the CDR3: TGCGCCAGCAACCTGAGACAGGGGAACACTGAAGCTTTCTTT. Its protein product is CASNLRQGNTEAFF. The rearrangement links TRBV4-1 to TRBJ1-1; 7 bases fit TRBD1. The CDR3 is 14 residues long. Germline-derived CDR1 and CDR2 are MGHRA and YSYEKL. After removal of 7 bases from V and 1 base from J, the junction contained 6 bases not matched to a gene.

Turning to this clone: Other DNA sequences in the same sample also yield this CDR3. The V gene is TRBV9, the J gene TRBJ2-7; D perhaps matches TRBD1 (5 bases). The germline CDR1 and CDR2 sequences are SGDLS and YYNGEE. This CDR3 comprises 14 residues. The V end lost 0 bases, the J end lost 3 bases, and 10 bases lay between the germline ends. The CDR3 DNA reads TGTGCCAGCAGCGTAGGGCCCGACAGCTACGAGCAGTACTTC. It yields the protein CASSVGPDSYEQYF.

This clone came up once. The genes are TRBV10-1 and TRBJ2-3; 8 bases map to TRBD1. Germline CDR1 is WNHNN and CDR2 is SYGVQD (reference sequence). V was clipped by 8 bases and J by 2 bases; unmatched bases: 15. This CDR3 has 17 amino acids. CDR3 sequence: CASSSVRGRADTDTQYF. The CDR3 DNA sequence: TGCGCCAGCTCCTCAGTCAGGGGGCGGGCCGACACAGATACGCAGTATTTT.

This clone came up a few times. V usage is TRBV13 and J usage is TRBJ1-3, with TRBD1 matching 9 bases. The CDR3 has 17 amino acids. Germline loops: CDR1 PRHDT, CDR2 FYEKMQ (reference sequence). Germline trimming cut 1 base from V and 4 bases from J; bases unmatched to any gene: 8. The CDR3 DNA reads as TGTGCCAGCAGCTTAGAGGGGGACAGGGTTACCGGAAACACCATATATTTT. Translated: CASSLEGDRVTGNTIYF.

J is TRBJ2-3 and V is TRBV10-3; D is tentatively TRBD1 or TRBD2 (5 bases each). The CDR3 loop spans 17 amino acids. The germline V and J ends were trimmed by 3 bases and 4 bases, with 20 bases remaining between them. CDR1 ENHRY and CDR2 SYGVKD come from the germline V gene. DNA of the CDR3: TGTGCCATCAGTGACTCCGCCGGGACCGGGGAGTCAGATACGCAGTATTTT. Amino acids: CAISDSAGTGESDTQYF.

The chain links TRBV5-6 to TRBJ2-4; D may be TRBD1 or TRBD2 (5 bases each). Deletions cut 2 bases from V and 13 bases from J, with 13 bases between. The CDR3 consists of 12 residues. Germline loops: CDR1 SGHDT, CDR2 YYEEEE. The CDR3 sequence is CASSLLGERQYF. In nucleotides, the CDR3 is TGTGCCAGCAGCTTACTAGGGGAGCGCCAGTACTTC.

CDR3 sequence: CASSLAGETRGNTIYF. CDR3 bases: TGTGCCAGCAGCTTAGCTGGGGAAACGAGGGGAAACACCATATATTTT. The chain couples TRBV7-3 to TRBJ1-3; D remains ambiguous. The CDR3 loop spans 16 amino acids. Germline V gene sequence: CDR1 SGHTA, CDR2 FQGTGA. V was clipped by 2 bases and J by 4 bases, with 15 bases between them.

The chain couples TRBV6-6 to TRBJ2-5, with D tentatively TRBD1 (6 bases). V shed 5 bases and J shed 5 bases, with 12 bases lying between them. Germline V gene sequence: CDR1 MNHNY, CDR2 SVGAGI (reference sequence). The CDR3 sequence is 13 residues long. For the CDR3, the DNA is TGTGCCAGCAGTCAAACAGGGTGGGAGACCCAGTACTTC. Residues: CASSQTGWETQYF.

The V call is TRBV7-9, the J call TRBJ1-4; D is perhaps TRBD1 (6 bases). Deletions cut 6 bases from V and 8 bases from J, with 13 bases between. CDR1 SEHNR and CDR2 FQNEAQ come from the germline V gene (reference sequence). The CDR3 is made up of 13 amino acids. Here the CDR3 DNA reads TGTGCCAGCAGTTCAACGGGGGGCGAAAAACTGTTTTTT. It yields the protein CASSSTGGEKLFF.

The chain recombines TRBV5-1 with TRBJ1-2; 8 nucleotides agree with TRBD1. Per the germline V gene, CDR1 is SGHRS and CDR2 is YFSETQ. CDR3 length: 13 residues. V shed 0 bases and J 10 bases; nucleotides not matched to a gene: 5. The DNA of the CDR3 is TGCGCCAGCAGCTTGGTTCTGACAGGGGACTACACCTTC. This sequence encodes CASSLVLTGDYTF.

The rearrangement links TRBV19 to TRBJ2-2, with 8 bases fitting TRBD2. The germline CDR1 and CDR2 sequences are LNHDA and SQIVND (reference sequence). After removal of 5 bases from V and 0 bases from J, the junction contained 8 bases not matched to a gene. The CDR3 covers 17 residues. The CDR3 DNA follows: TGTGCCAGTAGTCACAGCGGGGGAGCGGCGAACACCGGGGAGCTGTTTTTT. Its protein is CASSHSGGAANTGELFF.

The chain couples TRBV7-6 to TRBJ2-7, with D possibly being TRBD1 (6 bases). V gave up 0 bases and J gave up 2 bases, with 11 bases separating them. The CDR3 sequence is 15 residues long. Germline V gene sequence: CDR1 SGHVS, CDR2 FNYEAQ. The CDR3 DNA reads as TGTGCCAGCAGCTTAGCGCGTACAGGGCCCTACGAGCAGTACTTC. This codes for CASSLARTGPYEQYF.